This paragraph covers one TCR beta chain sequence. Germline V CDR1 and CDR2: MNHNY, SVGAGI (reference sequence). This CDR3 has 13 residues. Trimming stripped 8 bases from V and 5 bases from J, with 15 bases between. The table came from immunoSEQ multiplex PCR; TCRdb's copy has only in-frame clones and leaves some out. This table holds roughly 2,000,000 clones, over 85% found once. Only CD45RO-negative cells positively selected for CCR7 counted as naive CD8 cells, so terminally differentiated effector memory CD45RA+ cells were excluded. This record belongs to a study of shared clonotypes between healthy human individuals. Study as a whole: Donors were a couple of women and a few men aged 18 to 49. The plates for each donor numbered three CD4 naive, three CD4 memory, two CD8 naive and one CD8 memory.

Sample: naive CD8+ T cells from PBMCs. V gene TRBV6-6 combines with J gene TRBJ1-1, with D perhaps matching TRBD1 (5 bases). The source of this sequence is a man aged 18 to 29 in good health. Some clones in this sample may be carry-over from other donors' samples. CDR3 loop: CASGEWGGTEAFF. In nucleotides, the CDR3 is TGTGCCAGCGGGGAGTGGGGGGGAACTGAAGCTTTCTTT.